This T cell receptor beta chain emerged from a study of blood T cells in healthy people across ages (dated by TCRdb to the mid-2010s). Notes on the research overall: Template switching captured roughly one uniquely barcoded TCR beta cDNA molecule per two T cells in model experiments. Donors of different ages were randomly distributed across sequencing lanes to avoid experimental bias. The study measured age-related changes in TCR beta repertoire diversity using deep sequencing normalized with unique cDNA molecular identifiers. Four age groups were formed from the donors: young (average about 17 years), middle-aged (approximately 41), aged (about 68) and long-lived (around 82). Using the same blood draw, the study looked at two additional independent replicas of 1 million unique cDNA reads for two donors, one aged 18 to 29 and the other aged 80 or older. The full study reports these points: Observed TCR beta diversity correlated strongly with the percentage of naive T cells measured by flow cytometry. Conclusive comparison of naive and antigen-experienced compartments was prevented by the profiling of bulk unsorted PBMCs. Observed TCR beta diversity per million T cells fell roughly linearly with age, and a significant reduction was already apparent by age about 38. Because donor CMV infection status was unknown, age-related changes in expanded clonotypes were potentially confounded. Compared with the aged group, more naive CD4+ T cells, fewer expanded clones and increased TCR diversity were shown by the long-lived group, suggesting age selection. Estimates of total diversity from one million sequenced T cells were regarded as lower bounds and underestimates.

The library was prepared using 5' RACE. Sequencing relied on an Illumina HiSeq 2500. A second roughly 7 to 11 cycle PCR used a sample-barcoded 5' primer and a J-beta primer mix. A unique molecular identifier was introduced onto each TCR beta cDNA molecule by a template-switch 5' adaptor carrying 12 random nucleotides. Each sample yielded at least 2.5 million CDR3-containing paired-end reads. First-strand cDNA was synthesized from all RNA with the Mint cDNA synthesis kit, primed by a TRBC-specific oligonucleotide. All cDNA was treated with uracil-DNA glycosylase and then went through a first 18-cycle PCR with the universal primers M1SS and BC2_uni_R. The paper's data handling went like this. For normalization, 1 million high-quality reads were randomly selected from each sample, with every read carrying a distinct molecular identifier. Instead of being binned into consensus sequences, reads that shared molecular identifiers were thrown out. MiTCR, with a Q25 quality threshold and the strictest error-elimination algorithm, was used for CDR3 identification, clonotype clustering and error correction. Lower-bound total TCR beta diversity was estimated with a nonparametric unseen species model using Euler transformation. TCRdb trimmed the raw reads at Q25, called clones with MiXCR and kept productive beta chains. Rows merge per CDR3 protein into single entries with the most common DNA and genes. TCRdb's processing, not the authors', yielded these V and J calls. The sample has about 1.8 million distinct CDR3 sequences on record, roughly 49% of them singletons. Of the sample, 2.1% is held by the ten largest clones.

The CDR3 runs 14 amino acids, cysteine and phenylalanine included. Kept here is only the CDR3 DNA, which spans 42 bases and is read in frame from base 1. Germline trimming: 2 bases from V, 11 bases from J; junction bases outside gene matches: 9. Notes on this clonotype: Its antigen is not yet known. The sample holds no much larger clone one base away, and base qualities are not on file.

Systemically healthy Caucasian individuals from Russia, about 38 in total and aged roughly 6 to 100 years, were included as donors. Around 10 milliliters of peripheral blood were collected from each donor into EDTA-treated Vacutainer tubes. Ficoll-Paque density-gradient centrifugation was used to isolate PBMCs, with at least 6.5 million per sample. Trizol reagent was used to extract total RNA from the PBMCs, yielding at least 5.5 micrograms per sample. For every donor, an aliquot of PBMCs went through flow cytometry to measure the percentages of naive CD45RAhigh/CD27high T cells. The chain links TRBV12-3 or TRBV12-4 with TRBJ2-5; the central 9 bases match TRBD2. The clonotype originates from a woman aged 40 to 55 in good health. Sequenced: blood. The DNA reads as follows: TGTGCCAGCAGTTTAATACTAGCGGGCTGGGAGCAGTACTTC. It specifies CASSLILAGWEQYF.